This T cell receptor (beta chain) appears in the sequencing data of a study of T cells after yellow fever vaccination. V was trimmed by 5 bases and J by 3 bases, leaving 14 bases between them. This CDR3 has 14 amino acids. There are many counts of this clonotype. Each CDR3 protein is one row after TCRdb ran MiXCR on the 5' RACE reads. Among some 120,000 distinct CDR3 sequences listed, about 7% were seen once. This receptor was taken from a young man who received the YFV17D yellow fever vaccine. J is TRBJ2-7 and V is TRBV12-3 or TRBV12-4; D ambiguous. Sequenced here: CD4+ T cells sorted from PBMCs, sampled 10 days after the first yellow fever vaccination. This CDR3 is CASSPRTGFYEQYF. CDR3 nucleotides: TGTGCCAGCAGTCCCCGGACCGGTTTCTACGAGCAGTACTTC.